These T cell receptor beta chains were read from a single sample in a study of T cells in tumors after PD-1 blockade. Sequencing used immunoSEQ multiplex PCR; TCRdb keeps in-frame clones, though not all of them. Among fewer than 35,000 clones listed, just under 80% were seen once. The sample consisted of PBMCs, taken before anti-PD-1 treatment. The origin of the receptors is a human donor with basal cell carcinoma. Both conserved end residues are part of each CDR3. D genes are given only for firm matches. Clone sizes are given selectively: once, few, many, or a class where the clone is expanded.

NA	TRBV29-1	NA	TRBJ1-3	CSVVTQGITIYF
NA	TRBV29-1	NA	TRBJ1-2	CSSAWGDGYTF
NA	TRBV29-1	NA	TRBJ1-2	CSVGGARGYTF
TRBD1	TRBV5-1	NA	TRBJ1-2	CASSLAAGGKGSGNYGYTF
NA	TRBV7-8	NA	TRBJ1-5	CASSTYAGGGNQPQHF
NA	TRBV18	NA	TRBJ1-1	CASSPGGGGTEAFF
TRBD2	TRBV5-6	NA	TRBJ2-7	CASSLTPGGEYEQYF
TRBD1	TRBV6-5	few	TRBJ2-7	CATSRTGFAEQYF
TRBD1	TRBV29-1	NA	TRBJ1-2	CSVSGRGNYGYTF
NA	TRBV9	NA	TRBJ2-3	CASRYRDPTDTQYF
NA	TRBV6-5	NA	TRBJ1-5	CASTSLWPQHF
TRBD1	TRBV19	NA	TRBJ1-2	CASSGTGGRDGYTF
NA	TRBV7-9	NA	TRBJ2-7	CASSLGQIYEQYF
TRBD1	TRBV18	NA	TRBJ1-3	CASSPPQGRGNTIYF
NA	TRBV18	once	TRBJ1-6	CASSPVKNLGSPLHF
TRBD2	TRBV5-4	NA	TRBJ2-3	CASSTGGGNTQYF
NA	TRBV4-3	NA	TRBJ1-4	CASSQGQTNEKLFF
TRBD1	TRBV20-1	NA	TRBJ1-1	CSASAPGTGMNTEAFF
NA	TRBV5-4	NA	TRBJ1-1	CASSLDRSEAFF
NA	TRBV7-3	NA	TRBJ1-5	CASSSPGRFQEYNQPQHF
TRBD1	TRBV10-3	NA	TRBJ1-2	CAISERQGRDYGYTF
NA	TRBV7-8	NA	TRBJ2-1	CASSQLMEWAGNEQFF
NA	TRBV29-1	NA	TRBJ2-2	CSVARADGELFF
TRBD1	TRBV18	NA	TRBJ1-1	CASSHPGQGSVTEAFF
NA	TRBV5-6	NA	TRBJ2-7	CASSWGSYEQYF
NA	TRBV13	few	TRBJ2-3	CASSLVTTDTQYF
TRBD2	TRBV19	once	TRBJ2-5	CASSLGTNLFIQYF
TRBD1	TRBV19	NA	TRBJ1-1	CASSIPGQRMNTEAFF
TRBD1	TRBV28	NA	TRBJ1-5	CASSGRDRGLSRNQPQHF
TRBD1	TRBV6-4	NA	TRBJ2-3	CASSDSGTESTDTQYF
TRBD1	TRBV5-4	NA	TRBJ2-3	CASSENPGQASDTQYF
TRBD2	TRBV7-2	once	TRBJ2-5	CASSLAGRGETQYF
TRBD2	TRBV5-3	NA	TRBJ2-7	CARSPLFAGGTHYYEQYF
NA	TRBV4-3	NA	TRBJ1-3	CASSQDYRGSGNTIYF
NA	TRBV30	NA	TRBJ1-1	CAWGQGPGTEAFF
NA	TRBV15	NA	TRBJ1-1	CATSSPDQGTEAFF
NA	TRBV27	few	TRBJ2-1	CASSSERLHEQFF
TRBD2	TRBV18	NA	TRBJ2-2	CASSPQTSGGTTGELFF
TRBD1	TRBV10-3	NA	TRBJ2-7	CAISVTGTGGNEQYF
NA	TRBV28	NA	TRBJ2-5	CASSENDYPQETQYF
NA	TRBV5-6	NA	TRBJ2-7	CASSLGYEQYF
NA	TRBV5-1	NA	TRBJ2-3	CASSLEVRGGTDTQYF
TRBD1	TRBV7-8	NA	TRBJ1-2	CASSFSALTGDYGYTF
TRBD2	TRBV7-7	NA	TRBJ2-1	CASSPRLAGGDEQFF
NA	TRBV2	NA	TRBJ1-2	CASSEASQGYGYTF
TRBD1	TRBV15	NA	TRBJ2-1	CATSRGMGQATKEQFF
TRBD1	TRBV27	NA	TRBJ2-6	CASSPHRGSGANVLTF
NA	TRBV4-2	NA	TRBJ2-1	CASLQGSEQFF
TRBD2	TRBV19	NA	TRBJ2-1	CASSMIAGGSNEQFF
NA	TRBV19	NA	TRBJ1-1	CASSTTWSGTEAFF
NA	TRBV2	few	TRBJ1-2	CASSGATTAYGYTF
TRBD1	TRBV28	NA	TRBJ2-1	CASSSSGTGTNEQFF
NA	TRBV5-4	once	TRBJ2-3	CASSLGGAGTDTQYF